The rows below give T cell receptor beta chains drawn from one sample of a study of T-cell memory formation after mild COVID-19. TCRdb called the 5' RACE reads again in MiXCR, with one record for every CDR3 protein. The sample consists of under 400,000 distinct CDR3 sequences, 20% to 25% of them appearing once. Sequencing used PBMCs or a T cell subset sorted from them (not recorded which). These receptors all stem from an adult woman who had mild COVID-19 (a few samples of this study predate the infection). Cell type and time point are not known. Both conserved end residues are part of each CDR3. Fields, in order: J gene, clone size, V gene, D gene, CDR3 protein, CDR3 DNA. A D gene is named only where the DNA matches it firmly. Clone size appears in some rows only: once, few, many, or a class for an expanded clone.

TRBJ2-5,few,TRBV15,.,CATSMRMDGIRGTQYF,TGTGCCACCAGCATGAGAATGGATGGGATCCGAGGGACCCAGTACTTC
TRBJ2-7,.,TRBV7-9,TRBD2,CASSPGGTGEQYF,TGTGCCAGCAGCCCGGGGGGTACGGGCGAGCAGTACTTC
TRBJ2-1,.,TRBV6-5,.,CASSLSVLAEQFF,TGTGCCAGCAGCCTGTCTGTGTTGGCTGAGCAGTTCTTC
TRBJ2-2,many,TRBV9,TRBD1,CASSLLGQGTNTGELFF,TGTGCCAGCAGCCTTCTGGGACAGGGGACGAACACCGGGGAGCTGTTTTTT
TRBJ1-3,few,TRBV12-3/TRBV12-4,.,CASSPTGRGNTIYF,TGTGCCAGCAGTCCCACAGGGCGAGGAAACACCATATATTTT
TRBJ2-7,.,TRBV5-1,TRBD1,CASQRPGQSSGEQYF,TGCGCCAGCCAACGACCGGGACAGTCTTCGGGGGAGCAGTACTTC
TRBJ2-3,.,TRBV10-3,.,CAISEKEGVADTQYF,TGTGCCATCAGTGAGAAGGAGGGGGTAGCAGATACGCAGTATTTT
TRBJ2-1,.,TRBV5-1,TRBD2,CASSSLPLTSVRYDEQFF,TGCGCCAGCAGCTCTCTACCACTAACTAGCGTGAGGTACGATGAGCAGTTCTTC
TRBJ2-1,few,TRBV24-1,TRBD1,CATSDLTGGNEQFF,TGTGCCACCAGTGACCTGACAGGGGGCAATGAGCAGTTCTTC
TRBJ1-5,.,TRBV6-2/TRBV6-3,.,CASSFGRQPQHF,TGTGCCAGCAGTTTCGGCCGTCAGCCCCAGCATTTT
TRBJ2-3,.,TRBV30,TRBD2,CAWSVPGGGAADTQYF,TGTGCCTGGAGTGTACCAGGCGGGGGGGCCGCAGATACGCAGTATTTT
TRBJ2-2,few,TRBV20-1,TRBD1,CSASGSGGADWNTGELFF,TGCAGTGCTAGTGGCTCAGGGGGCGCGGATTGGAACACCGGGGAGCTGTTTTTT
TRBJ2-3,few,TRBV4-3,TRBD2,CASSQDRSLAARDTQYF,TGCGCCAGCAGCCAAGATCGAAGCCTAGCGGCCCGGGATACGCAGTATTTT
TRBJ2-7,.,TRBV27,TRBD2,CASSQSLAGGYEQYF,TGTGCCAGCAGTCAATCACTAGCGGGAGGTTACGAGCAGTACTTC
TRBJ2-1,.,TRBV6-1,.,CASRFPAREQFF,TGTGCCAGCAGGTTCCCAGCCCGGGAGCAGTTCTTC
TRBJ2-1,few,TRBV7-9,.,CASSPGGGEVNEQFF,TGTGCCAGCAGCCCCGGTGGCGGAGAGGTCAATGAGCAGTTCTTC
TRBJ2-1,few,TRBV5-1,TRBD1,CASSLGQGARNEQFF,TGCGCCAGCAGCTTGGGGCAGGGGGCGCGAAATGAGCAGTTCTTC
TRBJ2-5,few,TRBV6-5,TRBD2,CASSPWGSGGLQETQYF,TGTGCCAGCAGTCCCTGGGGTAGCGGGGGACTTCAAGAGACCCAGTACTTC
TRBJ2-2,.,TRBV7-9,TRBD2,CASRTSGSPGELFF,TGTGCCAGTCGGACTAGCGGGAGCCCCGGGGAGCTGTTTTTT
TRBJ1-6,.,TRBV7-8,.,CASSPVEVRNSPLHF,TGTGCCAGCAGCCCAGTGGAGGTTCGCAATTCACCCCTCCACTTT
TRBJ1-2,once,TRBV20-1,TRBD1,CSAALGQGYGYTF,TGCAGTGCTGCACTGGGACAGGGCTATGGCTACACCTTC
TRBJ2-7,.,TRBV9,.,CASSVGEDEQYF,TGTGCCAGCAGCGTAGGTGAGGACGAGCAGTACTTC
TRBJ2-7,few,TRBV5-6,TRBD1,CASGKGDRGSEQYF,TGTGCCAGCGGCAAGGGGGACAGGGGGAGCGAGCAGTACTTC
TRBJ2-7,.,TRBV24-1,TRBD2,CATGPSGRSSNEQYF,TGTGCCACCGGGCCTAGCGGGAGGTCGTCCAACGAGCAGTACTTC
TRBJ2-3,.,TRBV7-3,TRBD2,CASRPLAGPAGDTQYF,TGTGCCAGCAGACCCTTAGCGGGCCCAGCAGGAGATACGCAGTATTTT
TRBJ2-3,.,TRBV7-2,TRBD2,CASSSFSGSLSTDTQYF,TGTGCCAGCAGTTCGTTTAGCGGGAGTCTTAGCACAGATACGCAGTATTTT
TRBJ2-3,few,TRBV5-1,.,CASSATATSTDTQYF,TGCGCCAGCAGCGCGACAGCTACTAGCACAGATACGCAGTATTTT
TRBJ1-5,few,TRBV4-1,.,CASSQVSNQPQHF,TGCGCCAGCAGCCAAGTTAGCAATCAGCCCCAGCATTTT
TRBJ1-1,few,TRBV12-3/TRBV12-4,.,CASSSGLYTEAFF,TGTGCCAGCAGCTCAGGACTGTACACTGAAGCTTTCTTT
TRBJ1-1,few,TRBV18,.,CASSPPDSMNTEAFF,TGTGCCAGCTCACCACCGGACAGCATGAACACTGAAGCTTTCTTT
TRBJ2-1,few,TRBV4-1,TRBD1,CASSPGPGGYYNEQFF,TGCGCCAGCAGCCCGGGGCCAGGGGGTTACTACAATGAGCAGTTCTTC
TRBJ2-1,.,TRBV27,.,CASGPNLGNEQFF,TGTGCCAGCGGCCCCAACTTGGGCAATGAGCAGTTCTTC
TRBJ2-2,.,TRBV20-1,.,CSARGIVGGELFF,TGCAGTGCTAGAGGGATAGTAGGGGGGGAGCTGTTTTTT
TRBJ2-1,.,TRBV4-3,TRBD2,CASSSLAGSYNEQFF,TGCGCCAGCAGCTCCTTAGCGGGATCTTACAATGAGCAGTTCTTC
TRBJ2-5,few,TRBV7-2,TRBD2,CASSPKGGLAGVGTQYF,TGTGCCAGCAGCCCTAAGGGGGGACTAGCGGGAGTGGGGACCCAGTACTTC
TRBJ2-5,.,TRBV10-3,TRBD2,CAISGLERGSETQYF,TGTGCCATCAGTGGTTTAGAGCGGGGGTCAGAGACCCAGTACTTC
TRBJ2-3,.,TRBV7-8,.,CASSLGWRDTDTQYF,TGTGCCAGCAGCTTAGGTTGGCGGGACACAGATACGCAGTATTTT
TRBJ2-3,.,TRBV5-1,.,CASRGERGTDTQYF,TGCGCCAGCCGCGGGGAGAGGGGCACAGATACGCAGTATTTT
TRBJ1-1,.,TRBV7-9,.,CASSFTPTEAFF,TGTGCCAGCAGCTTTACGCCGACAGAAGCTTTCTTT
TRBJ2-7,many,TRBV12-3/TRBV12-4,TRBD1,CASTSFFTQGQGASYEQYF,TGTGCCAGCACCTCTTTTTTTACACAGGGACAGGGGGCCTCCTACGAGCAGTACTTC
TRBJ2-2,few,TRBV18,.,CASSPSPVGELFF,TGTGCCAGCTCACCAAGTCCCGTCGGGGAGCTGTTTTTT
TRBJ1-1,few,TRBV24-1,.,CATSESRTDHTEAFF,TGTGCCACCAGTGAGTCCCGGACGGACCACACTGAAGCTTTCTTT
TRBJ2-1,.,TRBV2,TRBD2,CASTRGTSGGNEQFF,TGTGCCAGCACCCGGGGGACTAGCGGTGGCAATGAGCAGTTCTTC